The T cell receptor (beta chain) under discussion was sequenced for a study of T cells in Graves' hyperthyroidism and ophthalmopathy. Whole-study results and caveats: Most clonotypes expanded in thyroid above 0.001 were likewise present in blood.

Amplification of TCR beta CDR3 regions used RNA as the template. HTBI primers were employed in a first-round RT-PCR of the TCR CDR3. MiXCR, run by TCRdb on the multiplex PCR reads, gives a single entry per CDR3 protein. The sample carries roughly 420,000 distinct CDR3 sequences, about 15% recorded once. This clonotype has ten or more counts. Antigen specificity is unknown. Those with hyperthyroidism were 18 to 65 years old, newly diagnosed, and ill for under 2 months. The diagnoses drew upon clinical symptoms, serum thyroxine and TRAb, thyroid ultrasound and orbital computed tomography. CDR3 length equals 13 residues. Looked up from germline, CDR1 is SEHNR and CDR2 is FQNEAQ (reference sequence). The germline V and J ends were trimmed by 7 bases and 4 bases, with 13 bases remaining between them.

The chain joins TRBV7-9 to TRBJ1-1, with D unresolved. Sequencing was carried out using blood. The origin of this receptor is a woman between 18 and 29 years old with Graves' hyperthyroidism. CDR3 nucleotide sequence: TGTGCCAGCAATCTGTCTGTAGGCACTGAAGCTTTCTTT. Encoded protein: CASNLSVGTEAFF.